Each of the 26 T cell receptor beta chains below was sequenced from the same sample in a study of radiation and T cells in renal cell carcinoma. Profiled with immunoSEQ multiplex PCR; TCRdb holds only in-frame clones, not every one. Among around 100,000 clones listed, 84% were seen once. The time point denotes: blood 4 weeks post-SBRT, at nephrectomy. Treatment meaning: 15 Gy SBRT to primary tumor, nephrectomy 4 weeks later. The material sequenced was blood, taken from a patient whose treatment included radiotherapy and nephrectomy. The receptor source for this set is a man aged 60 to 69 with renal cell carcinoma.

The chain employs TRBV7-6 and TRBJ2-1; 8 bases match TRBD1. The CDR3 is 13 residues long. V lost 2 bases to trimming and J lost 10 bases; unmatched junction nucleotides: 4. Germline-derived CDR1 and CDR2 are SGHVS and FNYEAQ. The CDR3 sequence: CASSLSQGGEQFF. The CDR3 nucleotides read TGTGCCAGCAGCTTATCACAGGGGGGAGAGCAGTTCTTC. Full variable domain (missing parts from reference TRBV7-6 and TRBJ2-1): GAGVSQSPRYKVTKRGQDVALRCDPISGHVSLYWYRQALGQGPEFLTYFNYEAQQDKSGLPNDRFSAERPEGSISTLTIQRTEQRDSAMYRCASSLSQGGEQFFGPGTRLTVL.

The chain joins TRBV6-1 to TRBJ1-3, with D perhaps matching TRBD1 (5 bases). Germline lookup yields CDR1 MNHNS and CDR2 SASEGT. This CDR3 is built from 16 residues. Trimming took off 4 bases at V and 4 bases at J, with 17 bases between the two ends. In DNA, the CDR3 is TGTGCCAGCAGTGGGGGGACGGAACTCATAGGAAACACCATATATTTT. Its protein product is CASSGGTELIGNTIYF.

For the CDR3, the DNA is TGTGCCGGAAAATCGGGGGGGCCTGGTCAGCCCCAGCATTTT. Protein product: CAGKSGGPGQPQHF. The chain employs TRBV30 and TRBJ1-5, with D perhaps TRBD1 (6 bases). Germline-derived CDR1 and CDR2 are GTSNPN and SVGIG (reference sequence). V gave up 8 bases and J gave up 6 bases, with 20 bases separating them. The CDR3 is made up of 14 amino acids.

The chain uses TRBV5-1 and TRBJ2-7; TRBD2 matches 8 bases. CDR1 is SGHRS, CDR2 YFSETQ, per germline. CDR3 length: 14 amino acids. With 2 bases clipped from V and 3 bases from J, the junction kept 4 bases outside the gene matches. In DNA form, the CDR3 reads TGCGCCAGCAGCTTAGGGACTAGGTTCTACGAGCAGTACTTC. Its translation is CASSLGTRFYEQYF.

The rearrangement uses TRBV10-3 and TRBJ2-1; D unclear. The V gene's germline CDR1 is ENHRY and CDR2 SYGVKD. The CDR3 is 16 residues long. The V and J ends lost 4 bases and 0 bases respectively, with 13 bases between them. As DNA, the CDR3 is TGTGCCATCAGTGGTCTCGAACAGCGCTCCTACAATGAGCAGTTCTTC. This translates into CAISGLEQRSYNEQFF.

The rearrangement joins TRBV7-9 to TRBJ1-2; weak D call: TRBD1 (5 bases). The CDR3 runs to 11 residues. Per the germline V gene, CDR1 is SEHNR and CDR2 is FQNEAQ (reference sequence). V lost 2 bases and J lost 8, with 6 bases in between. CDR3 region: CASSLRGGYTF. The CDR3 DNA reads as TGTGCCAGCAGCTTAAGGGGAGGCTACACCTTC. Looking up the rest from reference TRBV7-9 and TRBJ1-2 gives the full variable domain: DTGVSQNPRHKITKRGQNVTFRCDPISEHNRLYWYRQTLGQGPEFLTYFQNEAQLEKSRLLSDRFSAERPKGSFSTLEIQRTEQGDSAMYLCASSLRGGYTFGSGTRLTVV.

V is TRBV30 and J is TRBJ1-2; a weak D match, TRBD1 (5 bases). V lost 0 bases and J 8 bases, leaving 16 bases between the germline ends. Germline V gene lookup returns CDR1 GTSNPN and CDR2 SVGIG (reference sequence). The CDR3 contains 14 residues. CDR3 bases: TGTGCCTGGAGTGTACAGAGGGGCGAGAGGGGCTACACCTTC. Protein sequence: CAWSVQRGERGYTF. Using reference TRBV30 and TRBJ1-2 for the parts outside the CDR3, the full variable domain is SQTIHQWPATLVQPVGSPLSLECTVEGTSNPNLYWYRQAAGRGLQLLFYSVGIGQISSEVPQNLSASRPQDRQFILSSKKLLLSDSGFYLCAWSVQRGERGYTFGSGTRLTVV.

CDR3 in amino acids: CASSLSSRLAGVHNEQFF. CDR3 bases: TGTGCCAGCAGCCTTTCTTCACGACTAGCGGGAGTCCACAATGAGCAGTTCTTC. This chain joins TRBV4-2 and TRBJ2-1, with 12 bases that match TRBD2. CDR3 length: 18 residues. Germline V gene data show CDR1 as LGHNA and CDR2 as YNFKEQ. The junction had 12 bases not matched to a gene; V was cut back by 4 bases and J by 5 bases.

This chain connects TRBV7-2 to TRBJ2-3; the D is unclear. Germline values: CDR1 SGHTA, CDR2 FQGNSA. This CDR3 region has 15 residues. V shed 1 base and J shed 1 base, with 9 bases lying between them. The CDR3 DNA reads as TGTGCCAGCAGCTTAGTTAACAAGGGCACAGATACGCAGTATTTT. Its protein is CASSLVNKGTDTQYF.

The chain employs TRBV28 and TRBJ1-1, with 7 bases that match TRBD1. CDR3 size: 14 residues. Looked up from germline, CDR1 is MDHEN and CDR2 is SYDVKM. Losses at the gene ends were 8 bases for V and 0 bases for J; bases not matched to a gene: 6. CDR3 coding DNA: TGTGCCAGCCTCCAACAGGGGATGAACACTGAAGCTTTCTTT. This encodes CASLQQGMNTEAFF.

The count of this clone is one. The chain is built from TRBV5-1 and TRBJ2-7; 8 bases line up with TRBD2. Trimming took 4 bases from V and 4 from J; bases not matched to a gene: 16. The CDR3 consists of 17 residues. Germline CDR1 SGHRS, CDR2 YFSETQ. CDR3 DNA: TGCGCCAGCAGCCCCGAAGGTAGCGGGAACGTCAAATACGAGCAGTACTTC. Residues: CASSPEGSGNVKYEQYF.

This clone was counted a few times. This chain joins TRBV14 and TRBJ1-1; tentative D call: TRBD1 (5 bases). Germline CDR1 and CDR2: SGHDN and FVKESK. The CDR3 is made up of 14 amino acids. V was shortened by 4 bases and J by 3 bases, with 12 bases between the two germline ends. CDR3 in amino acids: CASSRGRGYTEAFF. The CDR3 nucleotides are TGTGCCAGCAGCCGGGGACGGGGGTACACTGAAGCTTTCTTT.

The rearrangement links TRBV4-1 to TRBJ2-7; D may be TRBD2 (5 bases). With 0 bases removed from V and 6 bases from J, the gap between germline ends came to 9 bases. The CDR3 loop spans 13 amino acids. Germline V gene sequence: CDR1 MGHRA, CDR2 YSYEKL. This CDR3 is CASSQDSAGEQYF. In nucleotides, the CDR3 is TGCGCCAGCAGCCAAGATAGCGCGGGCGAGCAGTACTTC.

The chain uses TRBV27 and TRBJ2-3; perhaps D is TRBD1 or TRBD2 (5 bases each). There are 15 residues in the CDR3. V was clipped by 6 bases and J by 3 bases, with 16 bases between them. Germline CDR1 MNHEY, CDR2 SMNVEV (reference sequence). CDR3 in amino acids: CASSWAMRGTDTQYF. The CDR3 nucleotides are TGTGCCAGCAGCTGGGCGATGAGGGGAACAGATACGCAGTATTTT.

The chain has TRBV6-1 and TRBJ2-4; D might be TRBD2 (6 bases). CDR3 length: 15 residues. Trimming shortened V by 2 bases and J by 9 bases, and 17 bases separated the two germline ends. Germline V lookup: CDR1 MNHNS, CDR2 SASEGT. CDR3 in DNA: TGTGCCAGCAGTGAACGGACGGGAGCCGGCGGCATTCAGTACTTC. Amino acids: CASSERTGAGGIQYF.

This clone was detected a few times. V gene TRBV28 combines with J gene TRBJ1-5; D perhaps matches TRBD1 (6 bases). V was shortened by 3 bases and J by 10 bases, with 10 bases between the two germline ends. The CDR3 loop spans 12 amino acids. Germline V lookup: CDR1 MDHEN, CDR2 SYDVKM. The CDR3 here is CASSLETGPQHF. The DNA of the CDR3 is TGTGCCAGCAGTTTGGAGACAGGCCCCCAGCATTTT.

This clone was detected a few times. CDR3 in DNA: TGTGCCACCCGAACCCCGGGACTTAACACCGGGGAGCTGTTTTTT. Amino acid sequence: CATRTPGLNTGELFF. The chain employs TRBV6-5 and TRBJ2-2, with D possibly TRBD2 on 6 matching bases. V lost 10 bases and J lost 2, with 17 bases in between. The CDR3 has 15 amino acids. The germline gives CDR1 MNHEY, CDR2 SVGAGI.

The chain joins TRBV27 to TRBJ2-7, with 9 bases fitting TRBD1. Germline CDR1 MNHEY, CDR2 SMNVEV (reference sequence). There are 12 residues in the CDR3. The V gene end was trimmed by 8 bases and the J gene end by 12 bases; junction bases not matched to a gene: 11. CDR3 loop: CASSSPGGQGYF. The DNA of the CDR3 is TGTGCCAGCTCCTCGCCCGGGGGACAGGGGTACTTC.

V and J are TRBV10-3 and TRBJ2-7; perhaps D is TRBD1 or TRBD2 (5 bases each). The CDR3 is made up of 11 amino acids. CDR1 and CDR2 from the germline V gene are ENHRY and SYGVKD. V shed 10 bases and J shed 11 bases, with 18 bases lying between them. CDR3 protein: CATSTEGSEYF. Written as DNA, the CDR3 is TGTGCCACCTCGACAGAGGGGTCGGAGTACTTC.

The chain is built from TRBV28 and TRBJ1-2; a possible D gene is TRBD1 (5 bases). Trimming removed 8 bases from V and 3 bases from J, with 16 bases in between. This CDR3 is built from 14 residues. The germline V gene encodes CDR1 MDHEN and CDR2 SYDVKM. The CDR3 nucleotides are TGTGCCAGCTGGGGGGGTGCGGTGGACTATGGCTACACCTTC. Protein product: CASWGGAVDYGYTF.

This chain joins TRBV21-1 and TRBJ2-7; the DNA was not compared with TRBD2, the D call given in the table. TRBV21-1 is marked as a pseudogene. The CDR3 runs 18 residues. CDR3 coding DNA: TGTGCCAGCAGCAACTCGGGGACTAGCGGGAGGTCGACCTACGAGCAGTACTTC. Amino acid sequence: CASSNSGTSGRSTYEQYF.

V usage is TRBV7-3 and J usage is TRBJ2-2; TRBD2 aligns across 7 bases. This CDR3 has 15 amino acids. Trimming removed 2 bases from V and 6 bases from J; junction bases left unmatched: 6. Germline CDR1 SGHTA, CDR2 FQGTGA. CDR3 loop: CASSLGGSQAGELFF. CDR3 nucleotides: TGTGCCAGCAGCTTAGGCGGGAGTCAAGCCGGGGAGCTGTTTTTT.

The V and J genes are TRBV4-3 and TRBJ1-3; TRBD1 aligns across 7 bases. CDR3 size: 16 residues. V dropped 3 bases and J dropped 1; count of bases not matched to a gene: 6. Germline V gene sequence: CDR1 LGHNA, CDR2 YSLEER. In nucleotides, the CDR3 is TGCGCCAGCAGCCACCGAGACAGGGCATCTGGAAACACCATATATTTT. As protein: CASSHRDRASGNTIYF.

The genes are TRBV19 and TRBJ2-3; no reliable D call. Germline lookup yields CDR1 LNHDA and CDR2 SQIVND (reference sequence). The germline V and J ends were trimmed by 7 bases and 3 bases, with 8 bases remaining between them. The CDR3 runs to 12 residues. Here the CDR3 DNA reads TGTGCCAGTAAAGCCAGGACAGATACGCAGTATTTT. This gives the protein CASKARTDTQYF.

J is TRBJ1-4 and V is TRBV30; a possible D gene is TRBD1 (5 bases). Germline assignment: CDR1 GTSNPN and CDR2 SVGIG (reference sequence). CDR3 length: 12 residues. V was pared by 5 bases and J by 4 bases, with 8 bases between. Here the CDR3 reads CAWGGFNEKLFF. Written as DNA, the CDR3 is TGTGCCTGGGGGGGGTTTAATGAAAAACTGTTTTTT.

V is TRBV27 and J is TRBJ2-3; D unclear. This CDR3 spans 13 amino acids. CDR1 and CDR2 from the germline V gene are MNHEY and SMNVEV (reference sequence). The V gene lost 9 bases and the J gene lost 7 bases, with 17 bases spanning the gap. CDR3 amino acids: CASPPGRVYTQYF. CDR3 DNA sequence: TGTGCCAGTCCCCCTGGTCGAGTTTATACGCAGTATTTT.